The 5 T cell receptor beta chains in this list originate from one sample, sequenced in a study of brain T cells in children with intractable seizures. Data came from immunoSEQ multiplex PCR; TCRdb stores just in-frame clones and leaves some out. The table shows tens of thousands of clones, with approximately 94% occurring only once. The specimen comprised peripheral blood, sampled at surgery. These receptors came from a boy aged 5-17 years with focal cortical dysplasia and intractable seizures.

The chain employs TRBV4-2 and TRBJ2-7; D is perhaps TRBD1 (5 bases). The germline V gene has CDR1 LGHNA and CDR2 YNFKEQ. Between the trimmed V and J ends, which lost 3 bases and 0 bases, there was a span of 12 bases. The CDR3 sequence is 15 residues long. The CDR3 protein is CASSQGGRASYEQYF. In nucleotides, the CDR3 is TGTGCCAGCAGCCAGGGCGGCAGGGCCTCCTACGAGCAGTACTTC.

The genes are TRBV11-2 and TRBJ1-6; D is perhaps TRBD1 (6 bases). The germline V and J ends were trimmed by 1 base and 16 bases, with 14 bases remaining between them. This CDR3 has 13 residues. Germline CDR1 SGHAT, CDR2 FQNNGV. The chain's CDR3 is CASSLVTDTGLHF. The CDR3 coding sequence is TGTGCCAGCAGCTTAGTAACAGACACAGGGCTCCACTTT.

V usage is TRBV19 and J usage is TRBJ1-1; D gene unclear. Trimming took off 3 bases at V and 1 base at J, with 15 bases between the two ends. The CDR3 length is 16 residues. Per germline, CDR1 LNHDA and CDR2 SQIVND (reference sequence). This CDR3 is CASSIDGFVGNTEAFF. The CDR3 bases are TGTGCCAGTAGTATCGATGGGTTTGTCGGGAACACTGAAGCTTTCTTT.

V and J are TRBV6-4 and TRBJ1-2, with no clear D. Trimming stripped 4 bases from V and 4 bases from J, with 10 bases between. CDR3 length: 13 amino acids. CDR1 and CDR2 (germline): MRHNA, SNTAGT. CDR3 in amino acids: CASSARTGYGYTF. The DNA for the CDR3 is TGTGCCAGCAGTGCACGGACCGGCTATGGCTACACCTTC.

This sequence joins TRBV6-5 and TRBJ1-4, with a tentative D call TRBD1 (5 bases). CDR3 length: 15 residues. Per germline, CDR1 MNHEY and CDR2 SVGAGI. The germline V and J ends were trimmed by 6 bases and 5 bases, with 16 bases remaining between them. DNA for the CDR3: TGTGCCAGCAGCTTCAGACAGCAAGAAAATGAAAAACTGTTTTTT. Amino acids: CASSFRQQENEKLFF.